The next 28 T cell receptor beta chains were all read from a single sample in a study of T cells in Graves' hyperthyroidism and ophthalmopathy. RNA transcripts provided the source from which TCR beta CDR3 regions were amplified. The HTBI primer set served for first-round RT-PCR of the TCR CDR3. TCRdb called the multiplex PCR reads again in MiXCR, with one record for every CDR3 protein. The table has around 600,000 distinct CDR3 sequences, about a sixth seen once. The sequenced sample was blood. The receptors come from a woman aged 40-49 years with Graves' ophthalmopathy.

V is TRBV2 and J is TRBJ1-3, with D possibly matching TRBD1 (5 bases). The CDR3 spans 15 residues. From germline, CDR1 is SNHLY and CDR2 FYNNEI. V was clipped by 9 bases and J by 0 bases, with 15 bases between them. CDR3 nucleotide sequence: TGTGCCAGTCTCCAGGGTTCCTCCTCTGGAAACACCATATATTTT. The encoded protein is CASLQGSSSGNTIYF.

This clonotype was recorded at least ten times. The rearrangement links TRBV5-1 to TRBJ2-7; 7 bases are a match to TRBD1. The length of the CDR3 is 15 residues. Germline CDR1 and CDR2: SGHRS and YFSETQ. With V trimmed by 0 bases and J by 2 bases, 5 bases remained unmatched. CDR3 residues: CASSLARTGTYEQYF. The CDR3 DNA reads as TGCGCCAGCAGCTTGGCCAGGACAGGCACCTACGAGCAGTACTTC. Full variable domain (remainder filled in from reference TRBV5-1 and TRBJ2-7): KAGVTQTPRYLIKTRGQQVTLSCSPISGHRSVSWYQQTPGQGLQFLFEYFSETQRNKGNFPGRFSGRQFSNSRSEMNVSTLELGDSALYLCASSLARTGTYEQYFGPGTRLTVT.

This clonotype was observed at least ten times. V is TRBV7-3 and J is TRBJ2-1; 8 positions match TRBD1. This CDR3 comprises 16 residues. The germline CDR1 and CDR2 sequences are SGHTA and FQGTGA. The V segment lost 2 bases and the J segment 3 bases; nucleotides outside the gene matches: 6. Written as DNA, the CDR3 is TGTGCCAGCAGCTTAGAAGGACAGGGTGGCTACAATGAGCAGTTCTTC. It encodes CASSLEGQGGYNEQFF.

The V call is TRBV7-4, the J call TRBJ2-1; D remains ambiguous. Germline loops: CDR1 SGHVT, CDR2 SQSDAQ. CDR3 length: 11 residues. The V end lost 5 bases, the J end lost 10 bases, and 9 bases lay between the germline ends. The CDR3 DNA is TGTGCCAGCAGCCCTCTCCAAGAGCAGTTCTTC. It specifies CASSPLQEQFF.

The sample holds a few counts of this clonotype. The chain carries TRBV2 and TRBJ2-4; tentatively, D is TRBD1 or TRBD2 (5 bases each). This CDR3 has 15 residues. The germline V gene has CDR1 SNHLY and CDR2 FYNNEI. Trimming took 2 bases from V and 3 from J, leaving 11 bases between them. The CDR3: CASSETGLGKNIQYF. CDR3 coding DNA: TGTGCCAGCAGTGAAACGGGGCTGGGCAAAAACATTCAGTACTTC.

The sample holds many counts of this clonotype. The chain uses TRBV24-1 and TRBJ1-5; no clear D. The germline V gene has CDR1 KGHDR and CDR2 SFDVKD. V was shortened by 9 bases and J by 0 bases, with 8 bases between the two germline ends. This CDR3 is 13 amino acids long. CDR3 DNA sequence: TGTGCCACCGGGGTAGGTAGCAATCAGCCCCAGCATTTT. Encoded protein: CATGVGSNQPQHF.

The genes are TRBV5-8 and TRBJ2-3; TRBD2 aligns across 14 bases. V shed 4 bases, J shed 8 bases, and the junction held 6 bases outside the gene matches. The germline V gene has CDR1 SGHTS and CDR2 YDEGEE. This CDR3 is built from 15 residues. CDR3 coding DNA: TGTGCCAGCAGCACGGGACTAGCGGGGGAATCTACGCAGTATTTT. Translated, it gives CASSTGLAGESTQYF.

The chain combines TRBV20-1 with TRBJ1-1; D uncertain. V was clipped by 3 bases and J by 7 bases, with 15 bases between them. The CDR3 spans 13 residues. The germline V gene encodes CDR1 DFQATT and CDR2 SNEGSKA (reference sequence). The CDR3 reads CSARTLYGLEAFF. CDR3 bases: TGCAGTGCTAGGACCTTGTACGGTCTTGAAGCTTTCTTT.

The rearrangement uses TRBV28 and TRBJ1-5; D gene ambiguous. V lost 2 bases to trimming and J lost 5 bases, with 13 bases between them. Germline loops: CDR1 MDHEN, CDR2 SYDVKM. CDR3 size: 15 residues. The CDR3 here is CASSLRVQNYQPQHF. The CDR3 nucleotides read TGTGCCAGCAGTTTAAGGGTACAAAATTATCAGCCCCAGCATTTT.

V is TRBV7-9 and J is TRBJ2-2; the match to TRBD2 covers 10 bases. CDR1 SEHNR and CDR2 FQNEAQ come from the germline V gene (reference sequence). The CDR3 contains 14 residues. Trimming removed 3 bases from V and 8 bases from J; junction bases left unmatched: 3. This chain's CDR3 is CASSFASGSGELFF. The CDR3 coding sequence is TGTGCCAGCAGCTTCGCTAGCGGGAGTGGGGAGCTGTTTTTT.

The chain is built from TRBV4-1 and TRBJ2-7, with TRBD2 matching over 7 bases. Losses at the gene ends were 3 bases for V and 6 bases for J; bases not matched to a gene: 14. The germline CDR1 and CDR2 sequences are MGHRA and YSYEKL. This CDR3 comprises 16 residues. CDR3 sequence (DNA): TGCGCCAGCAGCCACTCCCCGGCGGGAGTTACTGGCGAGCAGTACTTC. Translation: CASSHSPAGVTGEQYF.

This clonotype has ten or more counts. The chain couples TRBV11-3 to TRBJ2-1, with TRBD2 matching over 7 bases. The CDR3 covers 16 residues. Germline CDR1 is SGHNT and CDR2 is YENEEA. The CDR3 is CAEGLSSGSYYNEQFF. The CDR3 DNA is TGTGCTGAAGGGCTTTCTAGCGGCTCTTACTACAATGAGCAGTTCTTC.

The table lists this clonotype with many counts. V and J are TRBV27 and TRBJ2-5; 12 nucleotides line up with TRBD2. Unmatched junction bases numbered 6, after V lost 8 bases and J lost 2 bases. The CDR3 loop spans 15 amino acids. Germline-derived CDR1 and CDR2 are MNHEY and SMNVEV (reference sequence). CDR3 sequence: CASRLAGAQQETQYF. The CDR3 nucleotides are TGTGCCAGCCGACTAGCGGGGGCCCAACAAGAGACCCAGTACTTC.

This clonotype showed up many times. The V and J genes are TRBV7-3 and TRBJ1-1; no clear D. The CDR3 has 16 residues. The V and J ends lost 2 bases and 5 bases respectively, with 18 bases between them. Germline V CDR1 and CDR2: SGHTA, FQGTGA. CDR3 loop: CASSLAGGVQTTEAFF. The CDR3 nucleotides read TGTGCCAGCAGCTTAGCTGGCGGAGTACAGACAACTGAAGCTTTCTTT.

This clonotype was recorded at least ten times. The V gene is TRBV12-3 or TRBV12-4, the J gene TRBJ2-3; 8 nucleotides align to TRBD2. This CDR3 is 16 amino acids long. The V gene end was trimmed by 4 bases and the J gene end by 2 bases; junction bases not matched to a gene: 8. The CDR3 protein is CASSSTRGGTTDTQYF. CDR3 DNA: TGTGCCAGCAGTTCGACTCGCGGGGGGACCACAGATACGCAGTATTTT.

This clonotype was recorded at least ten times. V gene TRBV28 combines with J gene TRBJ1-1; D is unclear. The CDR3 consists of 14 residues. V dropped 5 bases and J dropped 11 bases, with 21 bases sitting between them. Germline CDR1 is MDHEN and CDR2 is SYDVKM. CDR3 loop: CASSPPPVRAYAFF. CDR3 in DNA: TGTGCCAGCAGTCCTCCCCCAGTTAGGGCTTACGCTTTCTTT. Full variable domain (rest looked up from reference TRBV28 and TRBJ1-1): DVKVTQSSRYLVKRTGEKVFLECVQDMDHENMFWYRQDPGLGLRLIYFSYDVKMKEKGDIPEGYSVSREKKERFSLILESASTNQTSMYLCASSPPPVRAYAFFGQGTRLTVV.

The rearrangement uses TRBV7-8 and TRBJ2-2; TRBD1 aligns across 7 bases. Germline V CDR1 and CDR2: SGHVS, FQNEAQ. After removal of 4 bases from V and 7 bases from J, the junction contained 9 bases not matched to a gene. The CDR3 consists of 15 residues. As DNA, the CDR3 is TGTGCCAGCAGCTGGCAAGGGACAGTCGGCGGGGAGCTGTTTTTT. This translates into CASSWQGTVGGELFF.

This clonotype occurred a few times. The V call is TRBV6-1, the J call TRBJ1-5; weak D call: TRBD1 (5 bases). CDR3 length: 13 residues. V dropped 5 bases and J dropped 8 bases, with 13 bases sitting between them. CDR1 is MNHNS, CDR2 SASEGT, per germline. As DNA, the CDR3 is TGTGCCAGCAGTCCCCGGGGGTGGGAGCCCCAGCATTTT. It is translated as CASSPRGWEPQHF.

V usage is TRBV5-1 and J usage is TRBJ2-5; possibly TRBD1 for D (6 bases). The V end was cut by 4 bases, the J end by 0 bases, with 10 bases between. CDR3 length: 14 residues. The germline gives CDR1 SGHRS, CDR2 YFSETQ. The CDR3 spells CASSISGDQETQYF. For the CDR3, the DNA is TGCGCCAGCAGCATCTCAGGGGACCAAGAGACCCAGTACTTC. The whole variable domain, filled in from reference TRBV5-1 and TRBJ2-5, reads KAGVTQTPRYLIKTRGQQVTLSCSPISGHRSVSWYQQTPGQGLQFLFEYFSETQRNKGNFPGRFSGRQFSNSRSEMNVSTLELGDSALYLCASSISGDQETQYFGPGTRLLVL.

This rearrangement joins TRBV18 to TRBJ1-1; D perhaps matches TRBD1 (5 bases). Germline V gene lookup returns CDR1 KGHSH and CDR2 LQKENI. This CDR3 is 15 amino acids long. Trimming stripped 5 bases from V and 3 bases from J, with 16 bases between. The DNA for the CDR3 is TGTGCCAGCTCAGCCCAGCTTCGGGACTACACTGAAGCTTTCTTT. It specifies CASSAQLRDYTEAFF. Full variable domain (outside the CDR3, taken from reference TRBV18 and TRBJ1-1): NAGVMQNPRHLVRRRGQEARLRCSPMKGHSHVYWYRQLPEEGLKFMVYLQKENIIDESGMPKERFSAEFPKEGPSILRIQQVVRGDSAAYFCASSAQLRDYTEAFFGQGTRLTVV.

The chain carries TRBV6-2 or TRBV6-3 and TRBJ1-2; a possible D gene is TRBD1 (5 bases). CDR3 length: 15 residues. The V gene's germline CDR1 is MNHEY and CDR2 SVGEGT. Trimming took 6 bases from V and 7 from J, leaving 21 bases between them. The CDR3 nucleotides read TGTGCCAGCAGGGAGGCAGGGAAGGGCGCTGGTGGCTACACCTTC. Its translation: CASREAGKGAGGYTF.

This clonotype was recorded many times. DNA for the CDR3: TGTGCCAGCAGCAAACCGGGACTAGCAGAGACCCAGTACTTC. It codes for CASSKPGLAETQYF. V gene TRBV12-3 or TRBV12-4 combines with J gene TRBJ2-5, with TRBD2 matching over 9 bases. The V and J ends lost 6 bases and 4 bases, in that order; junction bases with no gene match: 6. CDR3 size: 14 residues.

This clonotype has at least ten counts. The J gene is TRBJ2-1, the V gene TRBV11-2, with TRBD2 identical over 7 bases. CDR1 is SGHAT, CDR2 FQNNGV, per germline. Losses at the gene ends were 0 bases for V and 3 bases for J; bases not matched to a gene: 2. The length of the CDR3 is 15 residues. The CDR3 protein is CASSLDRDYYNEQFF. The CDR3 region has the DNA TGTGCCAGCAGCTTAGATAGGGACTACTACAATGAGCAGTTCTTC.

A word on this clonotype: The junction departs from germline at one end; a sequencing error may be responsible. This sequence joins TRBV30 and TRBJ2-1; 10 positions agree with TRBD2. Germline loops: CDR1 GTSNPN, CDR2 SVGIG (reference sequence). This CDR3 spans 15 amino acids. The CDR3 sequence: CAWTPGTSDYNEQLF. The CDR3 DNA is TGTGCCTGGACCCCAGGGACTAGCGATTACAATGAGCAGCTCTTC.

This clonotype was detected only a few times. This chain connects TRBV15 to TRBJ2-6; a weak D match, TRBD2 (5 bases). Germline-derived CDR1 and CDR2 are LNHNV and YYDKDF (reference sequence). V was trimmed by 3 bases and J by 0 bases, leaving 9 bases between them. There are 16 residues in the CDR3. This CDR3 reads CATSRDGISGANVLTF. The CDR3 nucleotides read TGTGCCACCAGCAGGGACGGGATCTCTGGGGCCAACGTCCTGACTTTC.

In its sample, this clonotype was seen a few times. The rearrangement uses TRBV28 and TRBJ2-2, with 8 bases aligning to TRBD2. This CDR3 is 14 amino acids long. The V gene end was trimmed by 6 bases and the J gene end by 7 bases; junction bases not matched to a gene: 7. Germline V gene data show CDR1 as MDHEN and CDR2 as SYDVKM. In DNA form, the CDR3 reads TGTGCCAGCAGACCAGGACTAGCAGGCGGGGAGCTGTTTTTT. Its protein product is CASRPGLAGGELFF.

Many counts were recorded for this clonotype. In DNA form, the CDR3 reads TGCAGTGCTACCAGGGACAGGGGGCGCGAGCAGTACTTC. Translated: CSATRDRGREQYF. The chain recombines TRBV20-1 with TRBJ2-7; TRBD1 matches 12 bases. The CDR3 runs 13 residues. The J segment lost 6 bases and the V segment lost 4 bases, leaving 4 bases of the junction unmatched. CDR1 and CDR2 from the germline V gene are DFQATT and SNEGSKA (reference sequence).

There are a few counts of this clonotype. The V call is TRBV7-3, the J call TRBJ2-2; 9 bases are shared with TRBD2. V lost 0 bases and J lost 1; bases outside the gene matches: 3. CDR1 and CDR2 from the germline V gene are SGHTA and FQGTGA. CDR3 length: 17 amino acids. For the CDR3, the DNA is TGTGCCAGCAGCTTAACCAAGACTAGCGGGAACACCGGGGAGCTGTTTTTT. Translation gives CASSLTKTSGNTGELFF.